Below are 15 T cell receptor beta chains sequenced from a single sample in a study of PD-1 blockade in mismatch repair-deficient tumors. Method: immunoSEQ multiplex PCR; TCRdb's copy keeps in-frame clones and lacks some. The sample has around 130,000 clones, 88% seen once; the top ten hold approximately 12%. Sequencing was performed on peripheral blood, taken just under 74 weeks after starting pembrolizumab. These receptors were collected from an adult with mismatch repair-deficient cancer.

This rearrangement joins TRBV27 to TRBJ2-3; unclear D gene. This CDR3 has 11 residues. Per the germline V gene, CDR1 is MNHEY and CDR2 is SMNVEV (reference sequence). V dropped 5 bases and J dropped 9 bases, with 9 bases sitting between them. The CDR3 protein is CASSTKRTQYF. The CDR3 DNA reads TGTGCCAGCAGTACAAAGAGGACGCAGTATTTT.

About this clone: The same CDR3 can be traced to other DNA sequences in this sample. The chain is built from TRBV10-3 and TRBJ2-5, with 9 bases aligning to TRBD2. With V trimmed by 3 bases and J by 5 bases, 4 bases remained unmatched. Per germline, CDR1 ENHRY and CDR2 SYGVKD. The CDR3 extends over 14 amino acids. Written as DNA, the CDR3 is TGTGCCATCAGTGACCCTAGCGGGACGGAGACCCAGTACTTC. As protein: CAISDPSGTETQYF.

This clone was counted a single time. The chain combines TRBV12-5 with TRBJ2-7; D possibly corresponds to TRBD2 (6 bases). This CDR3 region has 17 residues. Trimming left V 0 bases short and J 3 bases short, with 18 bases between. Germline CDR1 is LGHNT and CDR2 is FRNRAP. CDR3 sequence (DNA): TGTGCTAGTGGTTTGGTCCTTTCAACTAGCAGCCTCTACGAGCAGTACTTC. It translates to CASGLVLSTSSLYEQYF.

This chain links TRBV6-5 with TRBJ2-3; D is ambiguous. The CDR3 contains 14 residues. The V end was cut by 1 base, the J end by 1 base, with 6 bases between. The germline V gene encodes CDR1 MNHEY and CDR2 SVGAGI. Here the CDR3 reads CASSYFFRTDTQYF. CDR3 sequence (DNA): TGTGCCAGCAGTTACTTCTTCCGCACAGATACGCAGTATTTT.

By share of the sample, this clone is medium-sized (0.01 to 0.1%). V and J are TRBV4-3 and TRBJ2-7; a weak D match, TRBD2 (6 bases). V was pared by 4 bases and J by 5 bases, with 15 bases between. Germline values: CDR1 LGHNA, CDR2 YSLEER. The CDR3 length is 14 residues. The CDR3 DNA follows: TGCGCCAGCAGCCCCCCGGGGAGGTTGGACGAGCAGTACTTC. It yields the protein CASSPPGRLDEQYF.

In this sample, this clone turned up a few times. The J gene is TRBJ1-5, the V gene TRBV19, with a weak D call TRBD1 (6 bases). Deletions cut 9 bases from V and 0 bases from J, with 21 bases between. The germline gives CDR1 LNHDA, CDR2 SQIVND (reference sequence). The CDR3 totals 17 residues. The DNA for the CDR3 is TGTGCCAGCACGAACCAAACAGCAGGGGATAGCAATCAGCCCCAGCATTTT. Amino acids: CASTNQTAGDSNQPQHF. Complete variable domain (other parts from reference TRBV19 and TRBJ1-5): DGGITQSPKYLFRKEGQNVTLSCEQNLNHDAMYWYRQDPGQGLRLIYYSQIVNDFQKGDIAEGYSVSREKKESFPLTVTSAQKNPTAFYLCASTNQTAGDSNQPQHFGDGTRLSIL.

Comment on this clone: In the same sample, other DNA sequences code for this CDR3. The chain links TRBV19 to TRBJ2-5; D possibly corresponds to TRBD2 (6 bases). V lost 3 bases to trimming and J lost 5 bases, with 7 bases between them. Germline V gene data show CDR1 as LNHDA and CDR2 as SQIVND (reference sequence). This CDR3 spans 12 amino acids. In DNA form, the CDR3 reads TGTGCCAGTAGTATTGGGAGGGAGACCCAGTACTTC. Translating gives CASSIGRETQYF.

This clone was detected only once. V gene TRBV19 combines with J gene TRBJ1-4; D call uncertain. The CDR3 runs 12 residues. V lost 4 bases and J 3 bases, leaving 3 bases between the germline ends. CDR1 is LNHDA, CDR2 SQIVND, per germline (reference sequence). This CDR3 is CASSRANEKLFF. The CDR3 nucleotides are TGTGCCAGTAGTAGGGCTAATGAAAAACTGTTTTTT.

This clone was seen a single time. The J gene is TRBJ2-5, the V gene TRBV4-3; D is tentatively TRBD1 or TRBD2 (5 bases each). Germline-derived CDR1 and CDR2 are LGHNA and YSLEER. Between the trimmed V and J ends, which lost 1 base and 4 bases, there was a span of 10 bases. The CDR3 contains 14 residues. CDR3 nucleotides: TGCGCCAGCAGCCAAGTGTGGGGGAGAGAGACCCAGTACTTC. This gives the protein CASSQVWGRETQYF.

V usage is TRBV9 and J usage is TRBJ2-7; 10 positions match TRBD2. This CDR3 is 14 amino acids long. V shed 4 bases and J 12 bases; nucleotides not matched to a gene: 13. Germline CDR1 SGDLS, CDR2 YYNGEE. The CDR3 coding sequence is TGTGCCAGCAGCCCGAGGGTAGCGGGAGGTCTACTGTACTTC. It is translated as CASSPRVAGGLLYF.

This clone is large within its sample. This chain uses TRBV27 with TRBJ2-7; no firm D call. The germline V gene has CDR1 MNHEY and CDR2 SMNVEV (reference sequence). The CDR3 is 13 residues long. The V and J ends lost 5 bases and 7 bases respectively, with 15 bases between them. CDR3 DNA: TGTGCCAGCAGTCCTACGGTTGCTGGTGAGCAGTACTTC. Its translation is CASSPTVAGEQYF.

The chain is built from TRBV7-9 and TRBJ2-7; 12 positions agree with TRBD2. V shed 5 bases and J 7 bases; nucleotides not matched to a gene: 12. The germline gives CDR1 SEHNR, CDR2 FQNEAQ (reference sequence). The CDR3 has 16 residues. CDR3 nucleotides: TGTGCCAGCAGCCCCTACTGGACTAGCGGGATCAGGGAGCAGTACTTC. This sequence encodes CASSPYWTSGIREQYF.

The chain uses TRBV12-5 and TRBJ2-7, with 9 bases fitting TRBD1. Germline V CDR1 and CDR2: LGHNT, FRNRAP. V dropped 0 bases and J dropped 2; count of bases not matched to a gene: 17. The CDR3 totals 20 residues. The CDR3 nucleotides are TGTGCTAGTGGTTTGGTACGTTGGACAGGGGCTCAGTTCGGCCCCTACGAGCAGTACTTC. As protein: CASGLVRWTGAQFGPYEQYF. The full variable domain, its missing parts supplied by reference TRBV12-5 and TRBJ2-7, is DARVTQTPRHKVTEMGQEVTMRCQPILGHNTVFWYRQTMMQGLELLAYFRNRAPLDDSGMPKDRFSAEMPDATLATLKIQPSEPRDSAVYFCASGLVRWTGAQFGPYEQYFGPGTRLTVT.

This chain uses TRBV5-4 with TRBJ1-1; D might be TRBD1 (6 bases). CDR3 length: 14 amino acids. Trimming pared 0 bases from V and 4 bases from J, leaving 10 bases between. The germline V gene has CDR1 SGHNT and CDR2 YYREEE (reference sequence). This chain's CDR3 is CASSLGGARTEAFF. The CDR3 DNA sequence: TGTGCCAGCAGCTTGGGGGGGGCCCGCACTGAAGCTTTCTTT.

The chain carries TRBV4-1 and TRBJ1-2, with D hard to call. Trimming pared 1 base from V and 6 bases from J, leaving 9 bases between. The germline gives CDR1 MGHRA, CDR2 YSYEKL. The CDR3 totals 13 residues. Written as DNA, the CDR3 is TGCGCCAGCAGCCAAGGAGGAGTGGATGGCTACACCTTC. It specifies CASSQGGVDGYTF.